The sequence of this TCR beta chain was determined in a study of T cell responses to AZD1222 COVID-19 vaccine. Notes on the study in general: Targeting of unmutated variant regions was reportedly seen in nearly half of spike-specific TCRs. White British ancestry dominated among donors, who included more females, and clonal diversity was possibly underestimated. Increased Spike-specific TCR breadth and depth were observed after two AZD1222 doses.

Trimming pared 10 bases from V and 7 bases from J, leaving 14 bases between. CDR3 length: 13 amino acids. Germline CDR1 is ENHRY and CDR2 is SYGVKD. Sequencing was performed with immunoSEQ multiplex PCR; in TCRdb, only in-frame clones are kept and a portion is missing. The sample lists 130,000 to 150,000 clones; roughly 84% were seen once. Details on this clone: Antigen: not known.

Sequencing was performed on peripheral blood, taken 28 days after the second AZD1222 dose. This rearrangement joins TRBV10-3 to TRBJ1-6; possibly TRBD1 for D (5 bases). The source of this sequence is an adult who received the AZD1222 COVID-19 vaccine. CDR3 nucleotide sequence: TGTGCCACAAGGATGGGGGTCAATTCACCCCTCCACTTT. Residues: CATRMGVNSPLHF.